This passage covers 21 T cell receptor beta chains from one sample sequenced in a study of CD8 T cells in Susac syndrome. The RNA input was roughly 0.45 to 1 ug, and it was reverse transcribed with random hexamers. TCRdb re-derived calls from the immunoSEQ multiplex PCR reads in MiXCR, one entry per CDR3 protein. This table has 120,000 to 150,000 distinct CDR3 sequences, 94% appearing once. The sequenced material came from CD8+ T cells from PBMCs. These receptors were collected from a human donor in good health.

The V and J genes are TRBV28 and TRBJ1-2; D ambiguous. CDR1 is MDHEN and CDR2 is SYDVKM in the germline V gene. V lost 3 bases and J 8 bases, leaving 13 bases between the germline ends. CDR3 length: 13 amino acids. CDR3 loop: CASSLGIVWGYTF. DNA of the CDR3: TGTGCCAGCAGTTTGGGGATCGTGTGGGGCTACACCTTC.

The CDR3: CSVVLRGLAGGGELFF. CDR3 bases: TGCAGCGTTGTTTTGCGAGGACTAGCGGGAGGCGGGGAGCTGTTTTTT. The chain joins TRBV29-1 to TRBJ2-2, with 14 positions matching TRBD2. Germline CDR1 and CDR2: SQVTM and ANQGSEA. Losses at the gene ends were 4 bases for V and 7 bases for J; bases not matched to a gene: 8. CDR3 length: 16 amino acids.

The CDR3, as DNA: TGCAGCGCCTACGTCGAGACCCAGTACTTC. Protein sequence: CSAYVETQYF. J is TRBJ2-5 and V is TRBV29-1; D not resolved. In germline, CDR1 is SQVTM, CDR2 ANQGSEA. The V and J ends lost 7 bases and 5 bases respectively, with 8 bases between them. The CDR3 sequence is 10 residues long.

This clonotype was observed a single time. This rearrangement joins TRBV28 to TRBJ2-7, with 8 nucleotides matching TRBD1. Trimming took 3 bases from V and 5 from J; bases not matched to a gene: 9. The length of the CDR3 is 15 residues. Germline V gene lookup returns CDR1 MDHEN and CDR2 SYDVKM. CDR3 residues: CASSLSRGRTDEQYF. The CDR3, as DNA: TGTGCCAGCAGTTTGTCCAGGGGGCGCACGGACGAGCAGTACTTC.

This clonotype has only one observation. The CDR3 DNA is TGTGCCAGCAGGGATCCGTCGGGGGATACGCAGTATTTT. Translated: CASRDPSGDTQYF. The V call is TRBV2, the J call TRBJ2-3, with D perhaps TRBD2 (5 bases). Per the germline V gene, CDR1 is SNHLY and CDR2 is FYNNEI. The V and J ends lost 6 bases and 6 bases respectively, with 13 bases between them. The CDR3 totals 13 residues.

Written as DNA, the CDR3 is TGCAGTGCTAGAGAACGACTACTCACTGAAGCTTTCTTT. Amino acid sequence: CSARERLLTEAFF. The chain links TRBV20-1 to TRBJ1-1; D call uncertain. Trimming stripped 0 bases from V and 4 bases from J, with 9 bases between. Germline CDR1 DFQATT, CDR2 SNEGSKA (reference sequence). The CDR3 contains 13 residues.

The chain combines TRBV2 with TRBJ2-7; unclear D gene. The CDR3 extends over 12 amino acids. Germline V gene sequence: CDR1 SNHLY, CDR2 FYNNEI. Trimming took off 5 bases at V and 2 bases at J, with 7 bases between the two ends. CDR3 protein: CASSLIAYEQYF. The CDR3 nucleotides are TGTGCCAGCAGTTTAATCGCCTACGAGCAGTACTTC.

The chain carries TRBV6-2 or TRBV6-3 and TRBJ2-7; possibly TRBD1 for D (6 bases). CDR3 length equals 14 residues. CDR1 and CDR2 from the germline V gene are MNHEY and SVGEGT. V was clipped by 5 bases and J by 4 bases, with 15 bases between them. Here the CDR3 DNA reads TGTGCCAGCAGTACTGCAGGGGTCCAATACGAGCAGTACTTC. It yields the protein CASSTAGVQYEQYF.

This chain uses TRBV29-1 with TRBJ2-1, with TRBD1 matching 8 bases. The CDR3 has 15 amino acids. Germline values: CDR1 SQVTM, CDR2 ANQGSEA. V dropped 4 bases and J dropped 3; count of bases not matched to a gene: 8. In nucleotides, the CDR3 is TGCAGCGTTGTTGACGCAGGGGGCAACTACAATGAGCAGTTCTTC. Amino acid sequence: CSVVDAGGNYNEQFF.

The chain recombines TRBV7-6 with TRBJ2-1, with 16 bases matching TRBD2. Looked up from germline, CDR1 is SGHVS and CDR2 is FNYEAQ. This CDR3 has 15 residues. The J segment lost 12 bases and the V segment lost 6 bases, leaving 8 bases of the junction unmatched. The CDR3 nucleotides read TGTGCCAGCAGTCCGGGACTAGCGGGAGGGCCGTGGCAGTTCTTC. Amino acids: CASSPGLAGGPWQFF.

The rearrangement links TRBV13 to TRBJ2-7; D is perhaps TRBD1 (5 bases). Germline V lookup: CDR1 PRHDT, CDR2 FYEKMQ (reference sequence). The CDR3 has 12 residues. V was shortened by 1 base and J by 7 bases, with 8 bases between the two germline ends. The CDR3 sequence is CASSLDRREQYF. Written as DNA, the CDR3 is TGTGCCAGCAGCTTAGACAGGCGGGAGCAGTACTTC. Full variable domain (rest looked up from reference TRBV13 and TRBJ2-7): AAGVIQSPRHLIKEKRETATLKCYPIPRHDTVYWYQQGPGQDPQFLISFYEKMQSDKGSIPDRFSAQQFSDYHSELNMSSLELGDSALYFCASSLDRREQYFGPGTRLTVT.

This rearrangement joins TRBV9 to TRBJ2-3, with a weak D call TRBD2 (6 bases). Germline assignment: CDR1 SGDLS and CDR2 YYNGEE. The length of the CDR3 is 17 residues. Trimming cost V 0 bases and J 0 bases, with 14 bases left between them. This CDR3 is CASSVGQGGSSTDTQYF. The CDR3 nucleotides read TGTGCCAGCAGCGTAGGGCAAGGAGGGTCTAGCACAGATACGCAGTATTTT.

A remark on this clonotype: This likely comes from a read error, as the CDR3 has no conserved phenylalanine or tryptophan at its end. The rearrangement links TRBV7-9 to TRBJ1-1; 8 bases are shared with TRBD1. Unmatched junction bases numbered 3, after V lost 5 bases and J lost 1 base. CDR1 and CDR2 (germline): SEHNR, FQNEAQ (reference sequence). CDR3 size: 14 residues. The CDR3 protein is CASSQGQGNTEAFL. CDR3 bases: TGTGCCAGCAGCCAAGGACAGGGGAACACTGAAGCTTTCCTT.

This chain joins TRBV12-5 and TRBJ2-3; 10 nucleotides align to TRBD2. This CDR3 contains 15 residues. Germline V lookup: CDR1 LGHNT, CDR2 FRNRAP. V was clipped by 7 bases and J by 1 base; unmatched bases: 5. CDR3 sequence reads: CASAHLAGGTDTQYF. DNA of the CDR3: TGTGCTAGTGCCCATCTAGCGGGAGGCACAGATACGCAGTATTTT.

This CDR3 is CASSQGLGNYNEQFF. CDR3 nucleotide sequence: TGCGCCAGCAGCCAAGGGTTGGGAAATTACAATGAGCAGTTCTTC. This chain links TRBV4-3 with TRBJ2-1, with D uncertain. This CDR3 is built from 15 residues. V was pared by 1 base and J by 4 bases, with 11 bases between. From germline, CDR1 is LGHNA and CDR2 YSLEER.

V usage is TRBV30 and J usage is TRBJ2-7, with no clear D. The CDR3 consists of 13 residues. Germline values: CDR1 GTSNPN, CDR2 SVGIG (reference sequence). Trimming cost V 2 bases and J 2 bases, with 10 bases left between them. The chain's CDR3 is CAWSPDPTYEQYF. Written as DNA, the CDR3 is TGTGCCTGGAGTCCGGACCCCACCTACGAGCAGTACTTC.

The rearrangement uses TRBV4-2 and TRBJ2-1, with 10 bases aligning to TRBD2. Germline CDR1 LGHNA, CDR2 YNFKEQ. The V gene end was trimmed by 0 bases and the J gene end by 9 bases; junction bases not matched to a gene: 5. CDR3 length: 15 residues. The CDR3 nucleotides read TGTGCCAGCAGCCAAGATCCTAGCGGGAGCCGTGAGCAGTTCTTC. Residues: CASSQDPSGSREQFF.

The rearrangement joins TRBV19 to TRBJ2-3; possibly TRBD2 for D (6 bases). The CDR3 covers 15 residues. The V and J ends lost 1 base and 5 bases respectively, with 13 bases between them. The germline V gene has CDR1 LNHDA and CDR2 SQIVND (reference sequence). The CDR3 reads CASSIVSLGGDTQYF. The CDR3 DNA reads TGTGCCAGTAGTATAGTTTCCCTCGGGGGAGATACGCAGTATTTT. The variable domain in full, with the rest retrieved from reference TRBV19 and TRBJ2-3, is DGGITQSPKYLFRKEGQNVTLSCEQNLNHDAMYWYRQDPGQGLRLIYYSQIVNDFQKGDIAEGYSVSREKKESFPLTVTSAQKNPTAFYLCASSIVSLGGDTQYFGPGTRLTVL.

The genes are TRBV7-9 and TRBJ2-4; D is perhaps TRBD2 (6 bases). The V gene's germline CDR1 is SEHNR and CDR2 FQNEAQ (reference sequence). This CDR3 spans 11 amino acids. V lost 5 bases, J lost 10 bases, and 9 bases lay in between. This chain's CDR3 is CASSPGLIQYF. The CDR3 DNA reads TGTGCCAGCAGCCCGGGACTGATTCAGTACTTC.

The rearrangement uses TRBV9 and TRBJ2-5; a possible D gene is TRBD2 (6 bases). The V end was cut by 3 bases, the J end by 5 bases, with 14 bases between. The CDR3 runs 14 residues. From germline, CDR1 is SGDLS and CDR2 YYNGEE. The CDR3 loop reads CASSEGGGDETQYF. The CDR3 nucleotides are TGTGCCAGCAGCGAGGGTGGAGGGGATGAGACCCAGTACTTC. The full variable domain, rest sourced from reference TRBV9 and TRBJ2-5, is DSGVTQTPKHLITATGQRVTLRCSPRSGDLSVYWYQQSLDQGLQFLIQYYNGEERAKGNILERFSAQQFPDLHSELNLSSLELGDSALYFCASSEGGGDETQYFGPGTRLLVL.

This clonotype was detected only once. CDR3 bases: TGTGCCACCAGTGACTTCGACGGGAGGGCCCACGAGCAGTACTTC. Encoded protein: CATSDFDGRAHEQYF. J is TRBJ2-7 and V is TRBV15, with TRBD2 matching over 8 bases. V shed 6 bases and J 5 bases; nucleotides not matched to a gene: 12. The germline gives CDR1 LNHNV, CDR2 YYDKDF (reference sequence). The CDR3 has 15 residues. The full variable domain, its missing parts supplied by reference TRBV15 and TRBJ2-7, is DAMVIQNPRYQVTQFGKPVTLSCSQTLNHNVMYWYQQKSSQAPKLLFHYYDKDFNNEADTPDNFQSRRPNTSFCFLDIRSPGLGDTAMYLCATSDFDGRAHEQYFGPGTRLTVT.